The source of this T cell receptor beta chain is a study of blood T cell repertoires in COVID-19. The CDR3 runs to 14 residues. CDR1 and CDR2 (germline): GTSNPN, SVGIG (reference sequence). V was clipped by 3 bases and J by 8 bases; unmatched bases: 5. Data came from immunoSEQ multiplex PCR; TCRdb stores just in-frame clones and leaves some out. This sample has approximately 160,000 clones, with around 83% found just once. This sequence joins TRBV30 and TRBJ2-1; the match to TRBD2 covers 12 bases. Sequenced input: peripheral blood. This clonotype originated in a man in his 70s who had recovered from COVID-19. CDR3 sequence reads: CAWRLAGGGDEQFF. Written as DNA, the CDR3 is TGTGCCTGGAGACTAGCGGGAGGAGGAGATGAGCAGTTCTTC.